The rows below give T cell receptor beta chains drawn from one sample of a study of blood T cells in healthy people across ages. TCRdb passed the 5' RACE reads through MiXCR, listing each CDR3 protein once. The sample includes under 1,000,000 distinct CDR3 sequences, around 34% of them seen just once. The specimen sequenced was blood. The receptors were gathered from a man aged 18 to 30 in good health. Each CDR3 is given with its conserved first and last residue. The D gene is left open where the match is weak. Part of the rows lack a size; the others show once, few, many or a class for expanded clones.

size,V,J,D,CDR3,DNA
-,TRBV29-1,TRBJ2-7,TRBD2,CRGLAGLEQYF,TGCAGAGGACTAGCGGGTCTTGAGCAGTACTTC
few,TRBV29-1,TRBJ1-1,-,CSVETRQGSTEAFF,TGCAGCGTTGAAACGAGGCAGGGGTCGACTGAAGCTTTCTTT
-,TRBV5-1,TRBJ2-1,-,CASSLINNEQFF,TGCGCCAGCAGTCTAATTAACAATGAGCAGTTCTTC
few,TRBV7-9,TRBJ2-6,TRBD1,CASSSGTRDRGLSGANVLTF,TGTGCCAGCAGCTCCGGAACCCGGGACAGGGGACTCTCTGGGGCCAACGTCCTGACTTTC
many,TRBV10-3,TRBJ2-3,-,CASLGGRGDTQYF,TGTGCCTCCCTGGGCGGCAGGGGAGATACGCAGTATTTT
-,TRBV20-1,TRBJ2-7,TRBD2,CSARELAGAYNEQYF,TGCAGTGCTCGCGAACTAGCGGGGGCTTACAATGAGCAGTACTTC
few,TRBV7-2,TRBJ2-7,-,CASSLAQPRYEQYF,TGTGCCAGCAGCTTAGCTCAGCCCCGTTACGAGCAGTACTTC
-,TRBV4-1,TRBJ1-1,-,CASSQPLRGTEAFF,TGCGCCAGCAGCCAACCTCTACGGGGCACTGAAGCTTTCTTT
few,TRBV7-2,TRBJ1-6,-,CASSPSSRGLSPLHF,TGTGCCAGCAGCCCGTCTAGTAGGGGTCTTTCACCCCTCCACTTT
many,TRBV27,TRBJ1-2,-,CASSSGRYGYTF,TGTGCCAGCAGTTCAGGGAGGTATGGCTACACCTTC
-,TRBV20-1,TRBJ2-5,TRBD1,CSARADRGYYNEQYF,TGCAGTGCTAGAGCTGACAGGGGGTATTACAATGAGCAGTACTTC
-,TRBV13,TRBJ1-1,TRBD1,CASSLEGRGIEAFF,TGTGCCAGCAGCTTAGAGGGCAGGGGGATTGAAGCTTTCTTT
many,TRBV7-8,TRBJ2-5,TRBD2,CASSLRTSPVQYF,TGTGCCAGCAGCCTGCGGACTAGCCCGGTGCAGTACTTC
once,TRBV12-3/TRBV12-4,TRBJ2-6,-,CASSFGPIPANVLTF,TGTGCCAGCAGTTTTGGGCCCATACCGGCCAACGTCCTGACTTTC
-,TRBV7-2,TRBJ2-4,-,CASSLTTEYKQYF,TGTGCCAGCAGCTTGACCACAGAGTACAAGCAGTACTTC
-,TRBV10-3,TRBJ2-1,TRBD1,CAIRAGQGTYEQFF,TGTGCCATCAGGGCGGGACAGGGCACCTACGAGCAGTTCTTC
-,TRBV9,TRBJ1-4,-,CASNGISGEKLFF,TGTGCCAGCAACGGAATATCTGGCGAAAAACTGTTTTTT
once,TRBV15,TRBJ2-1,TRBD1,CATSPGQRLYNEQFF,TGTGCCACCAGCCCGGGACAGCGATTATACAATGAGCAGTTCTTC
-,TRBV12-3/TRBV12-4,TRBJ2-4,-,CASSFNRRAKNIQDF,TGTGCCAGCAGTTTCAACCGCAGGGCCAAAAACATTCAGGACTTC
-,TRBV7-2,TRBJ2-5,-,CASNPDTQETQYF,TGTGCCAGCAACCCCGACACCCAAGAGACCCAGTACTTC
-,TRBV16,TRBJ1-4,-,CASSLQGIGEKLFF,TGTGCCAGCAGCCTACAGGGTATCGGTGAAAAACTGTTTTTT
-,TRBV6-6,TRBJ2-7,-,CASSYFGRERSEQYF,TGTGCCAGCAGTTACTTTGGCAGGGAAAGATCCGAGCAGTACTTC
-,TRBV7-2,TRBJ2-7,-,CASSLSSGRGYEQYF,TGTGCCAGCAGCTTATCATCCGGCAGGGGATACGAGCAGTACTTC
-,TRBV6-6,TRBJ1-6,TRBD1,CASGDRANSPLHF,TGTGCCAGTGGGGACAGGGCGAATTCACCCCTCCACTTT
-,TRBV25-1,TRBJ2-5,-,CASSEPGDGSETQYF,TGTGCCAGCAGTGAGCCTGGGGACGGATCGGAGACCCAGTACTTC
-,TRBV4-1,TRBJ1-5,-,CASSQNTGTNQPQHF,TGCGCCAGCAGCCAAAACACAGGAACCAATCAGCCCCAGCATTTT
few,TRBV2,TRBJ2-1,-,CASSVSDGEQFF,TGTGCCAGCAGTGTTTCCGACGGTGAGCAGTTCTTC
-,TRBV5-1,TRBJ2-5,-,CASSLAPGATETQYF,TGCGCCAGCAGCTTGGCGCCAGGGGCAACAGAGACCCAGTACTTC
-,TRBV27,TRBJ1-6,TRBD1,CASSLGSGQGPSPLHF,TGTGCCAGCAGTTTAGGCTCGGGACAGGGCCCTTCACCCCTCCACTTT
few,TRBV27,TRBJ2-5,-,CASSLGQTTGTQYF,TGTGCCAGCAGTTTAGGCCAGACGACTGGGACCCAGTACTTC
-,TRBV14,TRBJ2-3,-,CASGTRPDTQYF,TGTGCCAGCGGCACTAGGCCAGATACGCAGTATTTT
-,TRBV7-9,TRBJ1-1,-,CASSLASGRHTEAFF,TGTGCCAGCAGCTTAGCCTCGGGAAGGCACACTGAAGCTTTCTTT
few,TRBV29-1,TRBJ1-4,TRBD1,CSVRTGSNEKLFF,TGCAGCGTCCGGACAGGGTCTAATGAAAAACTGTTTTTT
-,TRBV20-1,TRBJ2-1,-,CSAKPQGLGYNEQFF,TGCAGTGCGAAACCCCAGGGGCTAGGCTACAATGAGCAGTTCTTC
-,TRBV12-3/TRBV12-4,TRBJ2-4,TRBD1,CASSLGQGANIQYF,TGTGCCAGCAGTTTAGGACAGGGGGCAAACATTCAGTACTTC
-,TRBV27,TRBJ1-6,-,CASSLRDMFSPLHF,TGTGCCAGCAGTTTACGAGACATGTTTTCACCCCTCCACTTT
-,TRBV7-3,TRBJ2-2,-,CASSFSRATGELFF,TGTGCCAGCAGCTTCTCCAGGGCGACCGGGGAGCTGTTTTTT
-,TRBV3-1,TRBJ2-5,-,CASSGNYHEQYF,TGTGCCAGCAGCGGGAACTATCATGAGCAGTACTTC
-,TRBV15,TRBJ1-5,-,CATSRDYTSNQPQHF,TGTGCCACCAGCAGAGATTACACGAGCAATCAGCCCCAGCATTTT
-,TRBV5-1,TRBJ2-1,-,CASSLAFGAVYNEQFF,TGCGCCAGCAGCTTGGCCTTTGGAGCGGTATACAATGAGCAGTTCTTC
-,TRBV7-2,TRBJ1-1,TRBD1,CASVQGGTNTEAFF,TGTGCCAGCGTCCAGGGGGGCACGAACACTGAAGCTTTCTTT
-,TRBV7-2,TRBJ2-1,-,CASSNGRYNEQFF,TGTGCCAGCAGCAATGGGAGATACAATGAGCAGTTCTTC
few,TRBV7-9,TRBJ1-2,TRBD1,CASSATGKNYGYTF,TGTGCCAGCAGCGCGACAGGGAAGAACTATGGCTACACCTTC
few,TRBV5-1,TRBJ2-3,-,CASSLLAYDTQYF,TGCGCCAGCAGCTTGTTAGCCTACGATACGCAGTATTTT
many,TRBV4-1,TRBJ2-3,-,CASSHQDSATDTQYF,TGCGCCAGCAGCCACCAGGACAGTGCAACAGATACGCAGTATTTT
few,TRBV25-1,TRBJ2-5,-,CATREEDWETQYF,TGTGCCACCCGTGAAGAGGATTGGGAGACCCAGTACTTC
few,TRBV21-1,TRBJ2-7,-,CASSKAGPTYEQYF,TGTGCCAGCAGCAAAGCCGGGCCCACCTACGAGCAGTACTTC
-,TRBV4-3,TRBJ2-1,-,CANSQVAARSYNEQFF,TGCGCCAACAGCCAGGTAGCGGCCCGCTCCTACAATGAGCAGTTCTTC
-,TRBV6-5,TRBJ1-6,-,CASSFSYVGEGSYNSPLHF,TGTGCCAGCAGCTTCTCCTACGTTGGGGAAGGCTCCTATAATTCACCCCTCCACTTT
few,TRBV20-1,TRBJ2-7,-,CSASLASRYYEQYF,TGCAGTGCTAGCTTGGCTAGCAGGTATTACGAGCAGTACTTC
-,TRBV29-1,TRBJ1-2,TRBD1,CSVRTGSLPYGYTF,TGCAGCGTCCGGACAGGGAGCCTTCCCTATGGCTACACCTTC
-,TRBV7-2,TRBJ2-7,-,CASSLAPVGGEQYF,TGTGCCAGCAGCTTAGCGCCGGTTGGCGGGGAGCAGTACTTC
few,TRBV4-3,TRBJ1-1,-,CASSQGWKGQDTEAFF,TGCGCCAGCAGCCAAGGCTGGAAAGGGCAGGACACTGAAGCTTTCTTT
-,TRBV9,TRBJ1-2,TRBD1,CASSVDTTGNSGYTF,TGTGCCAGCAGCGTAGATACGACAGGGAACTCTGGCTACACCTTC
-,TRBV7-9,TRBJ1-6,-,CASSLDVSPPHF,TGTGCCAGCAGCTTAGACGTTTCACCCCCCCACTTT
-,TRBV7-8,TRBJ1-2,-,CASSTTAFYGYTF,TGTGCCAGCAGCACAACAGCCTTCTATGGCTACACCTTC
-,TRBV6-5,TRBJ2-5,-,CASSRDRSETQYF,TGTGCCAGCAGTCGTGACAGGTCTGAGACCCAGTACTTC